Below, 16 T cell receptor beta chains from the same sample are listed, as sequenced in a study of blood T cell repertoires in COVID-19. TCRdb's copy holds only in-frame clones and misses some; the assay was immunoSEQ multiplex PCR. The table has around 140,000 clones, 87% seen once. What was sequenced was peripheral blood. The origin of the receptors is a man in his fifties or sixties who had recovered from COVID-19.

The rearrangement uses TRBV11-2 and TRBJ2-7, with a possible D match to TRBD2 (6 bases). V was trimmed by 4 bases and J by 6 bases, leaving 19 bases between them. In germline, CDR1 is SGHAT, CDR2 FQNNGV. This CDR3 has 15 residues. CDR3 amino acids: CASSSYRGKRPEQYF. Written as DNA, the CDR3 is TGTGCCAGCAGCTCTTACCGGGGGAAAAGGCCCGAGCAGTACTTC.

The chain employs TRBV12-3 or TRBV12-4 and TRBJ2-7; weak D call: TRBD2 (5 bases). V lost 8 bases and J lost 5, with 10 bases in between. This CDR3 spans 11 amino acids. CDR3 DNA sequence: TGTGCCAGCGGGAGTATGAACGAGCAGTACTTC. Residues: CASGSMNEQYF.

The genes are TRBV7-3 and TRBJ2-5, with 8 bases that match TRBD2. CDR3 length: 14 amino acids. Germline V gene data show CDR1 as SGHTA and CDR2 as FQGTGA. The V and J ends lost 1 base and 7 bases, in that order; junction bases with no gene match: 5. Here the CDR3 DNA reads TGTGCCAGCAGCTTAAATAGCGGGGAAGGGACCCAGTACTTC. Its translation is CASSLNSGEGTQYF.

This clone was detected a few times. The chain employs TRBV5-8 and TRBJ2-2, with a weak D call TRBD2 (6 bases). V dropped 4 bases and J dropped 7 bases, with 14 bases sitting between them. Looked up from germline, CDR1 is SGHTS and CDR2 is YDEGEE. CDR3 size: 14 residues. In nucleotides, the CDR3 is TGTGCCAGCAGCGGCAGCGGGTTGGTCGGGGAGCTGTTTTTT. Its protein is CASSGSGLVGELFF.

The rearrangement links TRBV5-8 to TRBJ1-3; the D is unclear. V gave up 4 bases and J gave up 2 bases, with 7 bases separating them. The germline V gene has CDR1 SGHTS and CDR2 YDEGEE. This CDR3 has 13 residues. The CDR3 DNA reads as TGTGCCAGCAGCGAACAGCCTGGAAACACCATATATTTT. This encodes CASSEQPGNTIYF.

V usage is TRBV19 and J usage is TRBJ2-6; a weak D match, TRBD1 (5 bases). This CDR3 contains 17 residues. The germline V gene has CDR1 LNHDA and CDR2 SQIVND (reference sequence). The germline V and J ends were trimmed by 1 base and 4 bases, with 14 bases remaining between them. The CDR3 here is CASSIASGSRGANVLTF. Written as DNA, the CDR3 is TGTGCCAGTAGTATAGCTTCAGGGTCTAGAGGGGCCAACGTCCTGACTTTC.

The chain has TRBV5-4 and TRBJ2-1; 9 nucleotides match TRBD2. V lost 0 bases to trimming and J lost 6 bases; unmatched junction nucleotides: 4. This CDR3 spans 15 amino acids. Germline loops: CDR1 SGHNT, CDR2 YYREEE (reference sequence). For the CDR3, the DNA is TGTGCCAGCAGCTTGGCCGGCGGGGGGGTCAATGAGCAGTTCTTC. It translates to CASSLAGGGVNEQFF.

The chain links TRBV7-2 to TRBJ2-1; TRBD1 is a possible D gene (6 bases). The ends were cut back, 3 bases at V and 5 bases at J, with 20 bases in the middle. Germline-derived CDR1 and CDR2 are SGHTA and FQGNSA. The CDR3 is made up of 17 amino acids. The CDR3 is CASSFRQASTPHNEQFF. The CDR3 region has the DNA TGTGCCAGCAGCTTTAGACAGGCCTCTACACCCCACAATGAGCAGTTCTTC.

This chain joins TRBV9 and TRBJ2-7, with 8 bases identical to TRBD2. Trimming at V came to 4 bases and at J to 5 bases, leaving 5 bases not matched to a gene. The germline V gene encodes CDR1 SGDLS and CDR2 YYNGEE. The CDR3 covers 13 residues. The CDR3 region is CASSQAGGDEQYF. The CDR3 nucleotides are TGTGCCAGCAGCCAGGCCGGGGGGGACGAGCAGTACTTC. Variable domain in full (rest from reference TRBV9 and TRBJ2-7): DSGVTQTPKHLITATGQRVTLRCSPRSGDLSVYWYQQSLDQGLQFLIQYYNGEERAKGNILERFSAQQFPDLHSELNLSSLELGDSALYFCASSQAGGDEQYFGPGTRLTVT.

This chain links TRBV4-1 with TRBJ1-6, with D perhaps matching TRBD1 (6 bases). This CDR3 has 15 amino acids. CDR1 MGHRA and CDR2 YSYEKL come from the germline V gene. Trimming pared 1 base from V and 7 bases from J, leaving 11 bases between. The CDR3 nucleotides read TGCGCCAGCAGCCAAGGGGGGGGCCGGAATTCACCCCTCCACTTT. Protein: CASSQGGGRNSPLHF.

The CDR3 DNA reads as TGTGCCAGCAGCTTGGCAACAGGAATTAACTATGGCTACACCTTC. Amino acids: CASSLATGINYGYTF. The genes are TRBV5-5 and TRBJ1-2, with D maybe TRBD1 (5 bases). This CDR3 comprises 15 residues. V was trimmed by 0 bases and J by 1 base, leaving 10 bases between them. CDR1 is SGHKS, CDR2 YYEKEE, per germline (reference sequence).

This clone was detected only once. The chain couples TRBV10-3 to TRBJ2-5; tentative D call: TRBD1 (5 bases). From germline, CDR1 is ENHRY and CDR2 SYGVKD. Deletions cut 3 bases from V and 5 bases from J, with 10 bases between. The CDR3 is 13 amino acids. The CDR3 here is CAISDGQGETQYF. In DNA, the CDR3 is TGTGCCATCAGTGATGGGCAGGGCGAGACCCAGTACTTC.

The chain is built from TRBV4-2 and TRBJ2-1; D call uncertain. The germline V gene encodes CDR1 LGHNA and CDR2 YNFKEQ. The germline V and J ends were trimmed by 0 bases and 7 bases, with 7 bases remaining between them. This CDR3 contains 13 residues. CDR3 sequence reads: CASSQDPLNEQFF. CDR3 bases: TGTGCCAGCAGCCAAGATCCCCTGAATGAGCAGTTCTTC.

The V gene is TRBV7-6, the J gene TRBJ2-5; TRBD2 matches 11 bases. Looked up from germline, CDR1 is SGHVS and CDR2 is FNYEAQ. V dropped 5 bases and J dropped 5; count of bases not matched to a gene: 10. CDR3 size: 16 residues. CDR3 DNA sequence: TGTGCCAGCAGCCGGCTAGCGGGGGGTCCTCGGGAGACCCAGTACTTC. Protein product: CASSRLAGGPRETQYF.

The chain has TRBV19 and TRBJ1-5; no definite D call. V gave up 8 bases and J gave up 8 bases, with 10 bases separating them. Per the germline V gene, CDR1 is LNHDA and CDR2 is SQIVND (reference sequence). This CDR3 comprises 11 residues. In DNA form, the CDR3 reads TGTGCCAGTTATCCGTTAGAGCCCCAGCATTTT. It specifies CASYPLEPQHF.

The chain joins TRBV20-1 to TRBJ2-5, with TRBD1 as a possible D gene (5 bases). The CDR3 extends over 11 amino acids. V dropped 3 bases and J dropped 7 bases, with 9 bases sitting between them. Per the germline V gene, CDR1 is DFQATT and CDR2 is SNEGSKA (reference sequence). The chain's CDR3 is CSARTVATQYF. CDR3 nucleotide sequence: TGCAGTGCTAGGACAGTCGCGACCCAGTACTTC.